Shown below are 20 T cell receptor beta chains from a single sample sequenced in a study of T-cell reconstitution after alpha-beta-depleted transplantation in children. Preparing the TCRbeta library involved the use of unique molecular identifiers. TCRdb reanalysed the PCR reads using MiXCR and keeps one entry per CDR3 protein. The repertoire consists of approximately 240,000 distinct CDR3 sequences, with roughly 11% occurring once and the leading ten covering 28%. The starting material was PBMCs, obtained before TCRalphabeta/CD19-depleted stem cell transplant. All receptors come from a child under three years old with acute myeloid leukemia, due to receive a stem cell transplant.

Details on this clonotype: A read error may be the cause here, since a much bigger clone is one base away. This rearrangement joins TRBV11-2 to TRBJ2-3; D not resolved. Trimming cost V 0 bases and J 7 bases, with 11 bases left between them. The CDR3 extends over 14 amino acids. The germline CDR1 and CDR2 sequences are SGHAT and FQNNGV. CDR3 loop: CASSLDCAAYTQYF. CDR3 coding DNA: TGTGCCAGCAGCTTAGATTGCGCAGCATATACGCAGTATTTT.

The genes are TRBV5-6 and TRBJ1-2; 7 positions match TRBD1. CDR1 and CDR2 (germline): SGHDT, YYEEEE. Unmatched junction bases numbered 4, after V lost 4 bases and J lost 4 bases. This CDR3 is built from 13 residues. CDR3: CASSTDRSYGYTF. The CDR3 nucleotides read TGTGCCAGCAGCACGGACAGGTCCTATGGCTACACCTTC. Variable domain in full (rest from reference TRBV5-6 and TRBJ1-2): DAGVTQSPTHLIKTRGQQVTLRCSPKSGHDTVSWYQQALGQGPQFIFQYYEEEERQRGNFPDRFSGHQFPNYSSELNVNALLLGDSALYLCASSTDRSYGYTFGSGTRLTVV.

The sample holds many counts of this clonotype. The V gene is TRBV20-1, the J gene TRBJ1-2; 7 bases are a match to TRBD1. Trimming took 3 bases from V and 8 from J; bases not matched to a gene: 12. Germline CDR1 and CDR2: DFQATT and SNEGSKA (reference sequence). The CDR3 is 14 residues long. CDR3: CSASPQGGRDGYTF. The CDR3 region has the DNA TGCAGTGCTAGTCCCCAGGGGGGGCGAGACGGCTACACCTTC.

In regard to this clonotype: Being one base from a much bigger clone, this may be a read error. J is TRBJ2-6 and V is TRBV5-6; D unresolved. CDR1 and CDR2 (germline): SGHDT, YYEEEE. The CDR3 is 14 residues long. V was cut by 1 base and J by 2 bases, with 4 bases left in between. The CDR3, as DNA: TGTGCCAGCAGCTTGTTAGCTGGGGCCAACGTCCTGACTTTC. Residues: CASSLLAGANVLTF.

A remark on this clonotype: It may be a read error: a sequence one base away is much more abundant. This sequence joins TRBV10-2 and TRBJ1-1; tentative D call: TRBD1 (5 bases). This CDR3 comprises 14 residues. The germline CDR1 and CDR2 sequences are WSHSY and SAAADI. V was clipped by 6 bases and J by 6 bases, with 17 bases between them. CDR3 coding DNA: TGCGCCAGCAGCGTTGGAGGGGTAGGGGCTGAAGCTTTCTTT. Translating it yields CASSVGGVGAEAFF.

This clonotype was detected many times. This chain uses TRBV19 with TRBJ2-5; TRBD1 is a possible D gene (5 bases). V was cut by 4 bases and J by 5 bases, with 14 bases left in between. Germline CDR1 LNHDA, CDR2 SQIVND (reference sequence). This CDR3 region has 14 residues. The chain's CDR3 is CASSNGRVTETQYF. The CDR3 coding sequence is TGTGCCAGTAGTAACGGCAGGGTAACGGAGACCCAGTACTTC.

This clonotype was detected ten times or more. The V and J genes are TRBV5-1 and TRBJ2-1, with no clear D. This CDR3 comprises 15 residues. The germline gives CDR1 SGHRS, CDR2 YFSETQ. Trimming stripped 0 bases from V and 0 bases from J, with 7 bases between. CDR3: CASSLVGSSYNEQFF. The CDR3 region has the DNA TGCGCCAGCAGCTTGGTTGGAAGCTCCTACAATGAGCAGTTCTTC.

In this sample, this clonotype turned up a few times. This sequence joins TRBV11-2 and TRBJ2-2; a possible D gene is TRBD2 (5 bases). The germline V and J ends were trimmed by 1 base and 9 bases, with 9 bases remaining between them. Germline CDR1 SGHAT, CDR2 FQNNGV. The CDR3 is 13 amino acids. CDR3 residues: CASSLAGFRELFF. The CDR3, as DNA: TGTGCCAGCAGCTTAGCGGGGTTCAGGGAGCTGTTTTTT.

This clonotype was observed a few times. A much larger clone sits a single nucleotide away, making a read error possible. The rearrangement uses TRBV5-4 and TRBJ1-5, with D possibly matching TRBD1 (5 bases). Germline CDR1 is SGHNT and CDR2 is YYREEE (reference sequence). Trimming shortened V by 7 bases and J by 11 bases, and 19 bases separated the two germline ends. This CDR3 is built from 13 residues. The CDR3 protein is CASGWGVLGTQHF. The CDR3, as DNA: TGTGCCAGCGGCTGGGGGGTCCTTGGGACCCAGCATTTT.

This clonotype was recorded at least ten times. The chain combines TRBV20-1 with TRBJ2-3; 7 bases line up with TRBD2. Germline loops: CDR1 DFQATT, CDR2 SNEGSKA (reference sequence). With V trimmed by 6 bases and J by 7 bases, 19 bases remained unmatched. The CDR3 consists of 16 residues. The CDR3: CSAIVRGTTRSNTQYF. Here the CDR3 DNA reads TGCAGTGCCATAGTCCGCGGGACTACTCGTTCAAATACGCAGTATTTT.

This clonotype was recorded at least ten times. The genes are TRBV20-1 and TRBJ2-4, with 7 bases identical to TRBD1. J gave up 4 bases and V 6 bases, and 3 bases lay outside the gene matches. CDR1 is DFQATT and CDR2 is SNEGSKA in the germline V gene (reference sequence). The CDR3 is 12 residues long. CDR3 in DNA: TGCAGTGCCGTGGGACAGAAAAACATTCAGTACTTC. Protein sequence: CSAVGQKNIQYF.

This clonotype was detected many times. The gene calls are TRBV5-1 and TRBJ2-1, with TRBD2 as a possible D gene (6 bases). The CDR3 has 18 residues. Trimming pared 3 bases from V and 1 base from J, leaving 20 bases between. Germline loops: CDR1 SGHRS, CDR2 YFSETQ. The DNA of the CDR3 is TGCGCCAGCAGCTGGCCCCGCGGGGATCTAAGATCCTACAATGAGCAGTTCTTC. It translates to CASSWPRGDLRSYNEQFF.

Many counts were recorded for this clonotype. V usage is TRBV19 and J usage is TRBJ2-7; the match to TRBD1 covers 12 bases. Trimming took 7 bases from V and 4 from J; bases not matched to a gene: 5. The CDR3 has 14 amino acids. Germline V CDR1 and CDR2: LNHDA, SQIVND (reference sequence). The CDR3 region is CASTPGQGAYEQYF. The CDR3, as DNA: TGTGCCAGTACCCCGGGACAGGGGGCATACGAGCAGTACTTC.

This clonotype was seen ten or more times. The V and J genes are TRBV7-8 and TRBJ2-1, with TRBD1 as a possible D gene (5 bases). Trimming shortened V by 1 base and J by 2 bases, and 15 bases separated the two germline ends. The CDR3 loop spans 17 amino acids. CDR1 is SGHVS, CDR2 FQNEAQ, per germline. The CDR3: CASSLERADRPYNEQFF. CDR3 DNA sequence: TGTGCCAGCAGCTTAGAAAGAGCAGACAGACCCTACAATGAGCAGTTCTTC. The full variable domain, in which reference TRBV7-8 and TRBJ2-1 provide the parts outside the CDR3, is GAGVSQSPRYKVAKRGQDVALRCDPISGHVSLFWYQQALGQGPEFLTYFQNEAQLDKSGLPSDRFFAERPEGSVSTLKIQRTQQEDSAVYLCASSLERADRPYNEQFFGPGTRLTVL.

In the case of this clonotype: Mismatch with germline at one junction end may stem from a read error. The V gene is TRBV25-1, the J gene TRBJ2-7; the D is unclear. Germline V gene data show CDR1 as MGHDK and CDR2 as SYGVNS. CDR3 length: 11 amino acids. The DNA for the CDR3 is TGTGCCACCACAGACCGTTACGACCAGTACTTC. This gives the protein CATTDRYDQYF.

The rearrangement links TRBV2 to TRBJ2-6, with 13 nucleotides matching TRBD2. Germline values: CDR1 SNHLY, CDR2 FYNNEI. Trimming cost V 6 bases and J 0 bases; bases outside gene matches: 5. The length of the CDR3 is 18 residues. This chain's CDR3 is CASSSRTSGSSGANVLTF. The CDR3 nucleotides read TGTGCCAGCAGCTCCCGGACTAGCGGGAGCTCTGGGGCCAACGTCCTGACTTTC.

This clonotype was counted a few times. The rearrangement links TRBV5-1 to TRBJ2-7; 8 nucleotides match TRBD1. Trimming took 5 bases from V and 3 from J; bases not matched to a gene: 10. The CDR3 contains 15 residues. Germline loops: CDR1 SGHRS, CDR2 YFSETQ. CDR3 bases: TGCGCCAGCAGGTTCCGGGACAGGAATCTCTACGAGCAGTACTTC. This sequence encodes CASRFRDRNLYEQYF.

This clonotype has at least ten counts. The chain joins TRBV12-3 or TRBV12-4 to TRBJ2-1; D is ambiguous. Trimming stripped 6 bases from V and 14 bases from J, with 14 bases between. This CDR3 has 11 amino acids. The CDR3, as DNA: TGTGCCAGCAGCTCTAGTTCTAAGGAGTTCTTC. Translating it yields CASSSSSKEFF.

This clonotype has at least ten counts. The J gene is TRBJ2-7, the V gene TRBV21-1; the tabulated D call, TRBD1, remains unverified against the DNA. TRBV21-1 is a pseudogene segment. The CDR3 has 12 residues. CDR3: CASPGTGGEQYF. The CDR3 coding sequence is TGTGCCAGCCCCGGGACAGGGGGCGAGCAGTACTTC.

The genes are TRBV7-2 and TRBJ2-1, with a weak D call TRBD1 (6 bases). V lost 5 bases to trimming and J lost 8 bases, with 19 bases between them. The CDR3 loop spans 15 amino acids. Germline lookup yields CDR1 SGHTA and CDR2 FQGNSA. The CDR3 sequence is CASSPSSWGQHEQFF. In DNA, the CDR3 is TGTGCCAGCAGCCCATCGAGCTGGGGACAACATGAGCAGTTCTTC.